This record concerns one T cell receptor beta chain sequence. Trimming removed 5 bases from V and 3 bases from J, with 13 bases in between. Germline CDR1 reads MNHEY; CDR2 reads SMNVEV (reference sequence). CDR3 length: 14 residues. This record comes from a study of patients and donors after allogeneic stem cell transplantation. TCRdb fed the RT-PCR reads into MiXCR, producing one record per CDR3 protein. Of about 960,000 distinct CDR3 sequences listed, under 20% are singletons. V is TRBV27 and J is TRBJ1-1; no clear D. Sequenced material: blood, either unsorted or a sorted T cell fraction (not recorded which). This sequence originates from a human donor who was either an allogeneic HSCT recipient or a stem cell or donor lymphocyte infusion donor (not recorded which). It is not recorded whose cells these are; they may come from a transplant donor. Written as DNA, the CDR3 is TGTGCCAGCAGTCATAGTCCGGACTACACTGAAGCTTTCTTT. Its translation: CASSHSPDYTEAFF.